These T cell receptor beta chains were read from a single sample in a study of T cell repertoires in cytomegalovirus infection. TCRdb reanalysed the reads using MiXCR and keeps one entry per CDR3 protein. The sample consists of some 680,000 distinct CDR3 sequences, 35% to 40% of them appearing once. Material for sequencing was PBMCs. These receptors all come from a human donor in good health (CMV status not recorded). Some clones in this sample may be carry-over from other donors' samples. CDR3s include the opening cysteine and the closing phenylalanine or tryptophan. Where a row states a size, it is once, few, many or the class of an expanded clone; other rows omit it.

CDR3aa	len	v_gene	j_gene	abundance
CAISLLGRPYGYPF	14	TRBV28	TRBJ1-2	NA
CASSQEGSGGFNQPQHF	17	TRBV4-1	TRBJ1-5	NA
CASSSLDTHRGYTF	14	TRBV7-9	TRBJ1-2	NA
CASSFSYRKDINYGYTF	17	TRBV28	TRBJ1-2	NA
CATSEPGSSNQPQHF	15	TRBV24-1	TRBJ1-5	NA
CASSPPGAVTDTQYF	15	TRBV28	TRBJ2-3	NA
CSISFGAGLATGELLF	16	TRBV10-3	TRBJ2-2	NA
CASSRGYTETQYF	13	TRBV7-2	TRBJ2-3	NA
CASSLYTSGVGPRPSPLHF	19	TRBV11-2	TRBJ1-6	few
CASSSIGAASTDTQYF	16	TRBV7-8	TRBJ2-3	many
CASIQDKGNEQYF	13	TRBV4-1	TRBJ2-7	NA
CASTPGLDIQYF	12	TRBV7-9	TRBJ2-4	NA
CAWSVPGGADYGYTF	15	TRBV30	TRBJ1-2	NA
CASSLSKTGQAGANVLTF	18	TRBV27	TRBJ2-6	few
CASSINRGNNEQFF	14	TRBV19	TRBJ2-1	NA
CASSFISGDEQYF	13	TRBV7-9	TRBJ2-7	NA
CASSFKGQVYEQYF	14	TRBV7-2	TRBJ2-7	many
CASSIQGGDYGYTF	14	TRBV6-5	TRBJ1-2	NA
CASSDTGNQPQHF	13	TRBV7-8	TRBJ1-5	many
CASSLAPGLGPGANVLTF	18	TRBV7-2	TRBJ2-6	many
CASSLRAAVTDTQYF	15	TRBV7-2	TRBJ2-3	few
CASSQLSIRETQYF	14	TRBV14	TRBJ2-5	NA
CASSEGQRGNQPQHF	15	TRBV2	TRBJ1-5	many
CASSWAGTSGSEQYF	15	TRBV7-2	TRBJ2-7	NA
CASSLAISGKSDEQFF	16	TRBV7-9	TRBJ2-1	few
CASSLVFGVAAQHF	14	TRBV7-2	TRBJ1-5	NA
CASSPPPHLGRINYGYTF	18	TRBV7-9	TRBJ1-2	NA
CASSQALFRTGGVEPQHF	18	TRBV4-1	TRBJ1-5	NA
CSVEEVEGWGARRNEQFF	18	TRBV29-1	TRBJ2-1	NA
CASSFHGQLQETQYF	15	TRBV11-2	TRBJ2-5	few
CASSFQGASTEAFF	14	TRBV7-3	TRBJ1-1	few
CASSFRPERGGEQYF	15	TRBV7-9	TRBJ2-7	few
CASNAPRGAEQFF	13	TRBV11-2	TRBJ2-1	NA
CASSFKGFSYEQYF	14	TRBV27	TRBJ2-7	NA
CASSYRVAGEQFF	13	TRBV6-5	TRBJ2-1	few
CASKSGQGVGNQPQHF	16	TRBV2	TRBJ1-5	NA
CASSLSPREGTEAFF	15	TRBV7-6	TRBJ1-1	many
CASSPPGLAVDTQYF	15	TRBV7-2	TRBJ2-3	NA
CASSESFGLAGNNEQFF	17	TRBV2	TRBJ2-1	NA
CASSYTPRKEAFF	13	TRBV12-3/TRBV12-4	TRBJ1-1	NA
CASATGAEANVLTF	14	TRBV6-2/TRBV6-3	TRBJ2-6	NA
CASSRAGTLAKNIQYF	16	TRBV19	TRBJ2-4	few
CASKSGVAIHEQFF	14	TRBV28	TRBJ2-1	NA
CASSLGTGDGSGYTF	15	TRBV5-5	TRBJ1-2	few
CASSDRFAPGNQPQHF	16	TRBV12-3/TRBV12-4	TRBJ1-5	NA
CASSFTSGEGALYF	14	TRBV12-3/TRBV12-4	TRBJ2-7	NA
CASSLFRAGEEQYF	14	TRBV28	TRBJ2-7	few
CASSLPGTGGTDTQYF	16	TRBV28	TRBJ2-3	many
CASSEGLGGYTEAFF	15	TRBV25-1	TRBJ1-1	few
CASSQGGSETQYF	13	TRBV5-6	TRBJ2-5	NA
CASSEPGLPNEQFF	14	TRBV10-2	TRBJ2-1	NA
CASSSTGLVNTGELFF	16	TRBV5-4	TRBJ2-2	NA